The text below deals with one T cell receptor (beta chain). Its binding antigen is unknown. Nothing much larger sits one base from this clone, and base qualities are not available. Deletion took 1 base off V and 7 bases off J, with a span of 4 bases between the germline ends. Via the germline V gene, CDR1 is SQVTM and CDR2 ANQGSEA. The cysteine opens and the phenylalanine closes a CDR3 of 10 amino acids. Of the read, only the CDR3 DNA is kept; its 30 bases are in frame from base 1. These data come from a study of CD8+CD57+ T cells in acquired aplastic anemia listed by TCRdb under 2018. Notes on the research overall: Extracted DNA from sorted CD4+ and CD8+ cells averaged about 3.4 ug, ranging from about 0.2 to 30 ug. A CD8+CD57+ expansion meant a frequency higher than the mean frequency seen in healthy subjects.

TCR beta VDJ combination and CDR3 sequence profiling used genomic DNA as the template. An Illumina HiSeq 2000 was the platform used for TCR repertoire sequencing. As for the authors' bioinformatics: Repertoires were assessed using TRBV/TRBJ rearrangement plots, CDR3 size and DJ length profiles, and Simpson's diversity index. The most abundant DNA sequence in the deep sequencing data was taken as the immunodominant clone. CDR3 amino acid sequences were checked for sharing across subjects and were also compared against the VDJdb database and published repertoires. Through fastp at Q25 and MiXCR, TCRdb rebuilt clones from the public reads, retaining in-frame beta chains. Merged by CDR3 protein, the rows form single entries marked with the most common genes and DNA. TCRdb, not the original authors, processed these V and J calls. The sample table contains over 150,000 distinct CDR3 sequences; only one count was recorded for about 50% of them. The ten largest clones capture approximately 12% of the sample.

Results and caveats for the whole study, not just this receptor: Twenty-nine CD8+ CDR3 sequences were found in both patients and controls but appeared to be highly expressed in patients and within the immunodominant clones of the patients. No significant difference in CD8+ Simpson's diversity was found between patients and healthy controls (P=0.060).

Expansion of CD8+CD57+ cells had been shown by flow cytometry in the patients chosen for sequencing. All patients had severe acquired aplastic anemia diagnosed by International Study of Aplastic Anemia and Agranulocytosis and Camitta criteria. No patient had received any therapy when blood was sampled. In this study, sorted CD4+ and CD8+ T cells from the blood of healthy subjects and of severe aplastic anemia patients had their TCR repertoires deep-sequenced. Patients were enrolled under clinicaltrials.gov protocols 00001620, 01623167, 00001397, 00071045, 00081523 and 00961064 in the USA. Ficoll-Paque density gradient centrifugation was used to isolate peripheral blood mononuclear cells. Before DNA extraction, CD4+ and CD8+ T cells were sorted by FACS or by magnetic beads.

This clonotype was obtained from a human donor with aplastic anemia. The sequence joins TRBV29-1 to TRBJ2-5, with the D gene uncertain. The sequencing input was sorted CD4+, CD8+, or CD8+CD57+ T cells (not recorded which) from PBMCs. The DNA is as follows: TGCAGCGTTGAAGTGGCGACCCAGTACTTC. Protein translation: CSVEVATQYF.